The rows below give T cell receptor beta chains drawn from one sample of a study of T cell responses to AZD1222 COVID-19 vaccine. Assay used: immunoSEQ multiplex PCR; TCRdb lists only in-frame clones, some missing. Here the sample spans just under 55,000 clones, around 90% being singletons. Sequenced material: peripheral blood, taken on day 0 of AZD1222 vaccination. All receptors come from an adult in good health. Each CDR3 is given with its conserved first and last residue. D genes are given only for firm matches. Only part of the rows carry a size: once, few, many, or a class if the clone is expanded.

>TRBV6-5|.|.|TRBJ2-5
TGTGCCAGCAGTTTTCGGGGGGCTTGGGAGACCCAGTACTTC
CASSFRGAWETQYF
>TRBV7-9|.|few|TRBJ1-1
TGTGCCAGCAGCCCCCGTGGCACTGAAGCTTTCTTT
CASSPRGTEAFF
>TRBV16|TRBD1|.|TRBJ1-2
TGTGCCAGCAGCCGCAAGACAGGGGTTGGCTACACCTTC
CASSRKTGVGYTF
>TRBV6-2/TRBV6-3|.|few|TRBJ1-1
TGTGCCAGCAGTAGGGGATACACTGAAGCTTTCTTT
CASSRGYTEAFF
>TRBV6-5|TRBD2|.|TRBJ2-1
TGTGCCAGCAGTACCAGCGGGGGCGTCTACAATGAGCAGTTCTTC
CASSTSGGVYNEQFF
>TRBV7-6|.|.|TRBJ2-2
TGTGCCAGCAGCTTAAGTAGAGGGGGGAACACCGGGGAGCTGTTTTTT
CASSLSRGGNTGELFF
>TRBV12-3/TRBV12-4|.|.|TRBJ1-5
TGTGCCAGCAGTTTCGGCAATCAGCCCCAGCATTTT
CASSFGNQPQHF
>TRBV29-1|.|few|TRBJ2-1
TGCAGCGTTACACAGGAAGGGCCTTACAATGAGCAGTTCTTC
CSVTQEGPYNEQFF
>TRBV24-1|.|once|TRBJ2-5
TGTGCCACCAGTGAGGAGGGGGCCGCTGGGGAGACCCAGTACTTC
CATSEEGAAGETQYF
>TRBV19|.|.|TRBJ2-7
TGTGCCAGTAGTTTATCGGACTTTTTCGAGCAGTACTTC
CASSLSDFFEQYF
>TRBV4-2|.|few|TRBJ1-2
TGTGCCAGCAGCCAAGATCTGGGTTCCTATGGCTACACCTTC
CASSQDLGSYGYTF
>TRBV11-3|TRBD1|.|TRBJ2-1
TGTGCCAGCAGCTTACAAGGGACAGGGATCTATGAGCAGTTCTTC
CASSLQGTGIYEQFF
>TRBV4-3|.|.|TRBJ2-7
TGCGCCAGCAGCCAGGGCGTGGGGTCCTACGAGCAGTACTTC
CASSQGVGSYEQYF
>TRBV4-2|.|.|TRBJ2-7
TGTGCCAGCAGCCAAGACCTCAGCGGAGGCACCTACGAGCAGTACTTC
CASSQDLSGGTYEQYF
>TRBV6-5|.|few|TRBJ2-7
TGTGCCAGCAGTTACTCTTACAGGGAATCTGAAGAGCAGTACTTC
CASSYSYRESEEQYF
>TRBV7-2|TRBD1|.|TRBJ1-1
TGTGCCAGCAGCTTAGCGACAGGGGCCAGCCGATATGAAGCTTTCTTT
CASSLATGASRYEAFF
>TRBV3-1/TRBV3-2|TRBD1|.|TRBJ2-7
TGTGCCAGCAGCCAAGTAAATTGGGACAGGGCGGGCGAGCAGTACTTC
CASSQVNWDRAGEQYF
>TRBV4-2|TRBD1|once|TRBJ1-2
TGTGCCAGCAGCCAAGATCATCGGACAGGGGGCGCGAGCTACACCTTC
CASSQDHRTGGASYTF
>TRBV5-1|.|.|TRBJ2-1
TGCGCCAGCAGCTTGGGCCAGCCAGGGCCCAATGAGCAGTTCTTC
CASSLGQPGPNEQFF